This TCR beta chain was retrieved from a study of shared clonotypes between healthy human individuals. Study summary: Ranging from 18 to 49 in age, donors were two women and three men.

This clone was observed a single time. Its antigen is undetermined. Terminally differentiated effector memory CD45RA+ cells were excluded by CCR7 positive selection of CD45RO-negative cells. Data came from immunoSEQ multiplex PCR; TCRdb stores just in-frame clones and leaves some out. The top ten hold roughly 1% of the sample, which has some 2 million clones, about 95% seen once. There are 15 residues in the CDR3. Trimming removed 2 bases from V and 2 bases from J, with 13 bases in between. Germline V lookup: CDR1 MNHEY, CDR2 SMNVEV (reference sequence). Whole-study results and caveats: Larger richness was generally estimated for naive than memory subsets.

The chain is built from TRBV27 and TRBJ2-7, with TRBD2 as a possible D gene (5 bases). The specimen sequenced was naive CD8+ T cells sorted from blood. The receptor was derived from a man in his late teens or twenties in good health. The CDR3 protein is CASSLRASSAYEQYF. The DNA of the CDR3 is TGTGCCAGCAGTTTAAGGGCTAGCTCAGCCTACGAGCAGTACTTC.